One and the same sample provided the 18 T cell receptor beta chains below, sequenced in a study of T cell responses to AZD1222 COVID-19 vaccine (dated by TCRdb to 2020 to 2022). The time point label corresponds to: about 28 days (+/-7) after the second vaccine dose. The method was the immunoSEQ multiplex PCR assay. As stored in TCRdb, this immuneACCESS dataset retains in-frame rearrangements with V and J assigned. A fraction of the clones does not appear; measured against another copy, unresolved V genes explain less than half of the discrepancy, and the remainder lacks a known reason. The sample table shows around 99,000 clones, and nearly 90% are seen once. Of the sample, about 5% is held by the ten largest clones. Sequenced material: peripheral blood, taken 28 days after the second AZD1222 dose. The receptors derive from an adult who received the AZD1222 COVID-19 vaccine.

Notes on this clone: In the same sample, other DNA sequences code for this CDR3. The gene calls are TRBV19 and TRBJ1-1; D call uncertain. Trimming removed 3 bases from V and 1 base from J, with 3 bases in between. The length of the CDR3 is 12 residues. Germline V CDR1 and CDR2: LNHDA, SQIVND (reference sequence). The CDR3 loop is CASSIRNTEAFF. The CDR3 bases are TGTGCCAGTAGTATCAGGAACACTGAAGCTTTCTTT.

This chain connects TRBV19 to TRBJ1-5; D call uncertain. The germline gives CDR1 LNHDA, CDR2 SQIVND (reference sequence). The CDR3 spans 18 residues. Trimming took 5 bases from V and 0 from J, leaving 20 bases between them. CDR3 in DNA: TGTGCCAGTAGTCTCGACTGGGCGAGCGGGTATAGCAATCAGCCCCAGCATTTT. Translated, it gives CASSLDWASGYSNQPQHF.

CDR3 protein: CASSSQGGSNQPQHF. The DNA for the CDR3 is TGTGCCAGCTCATCCCAGGGTGGGAGCAATCAGCCCCAGCATTTT. The chain combines TRBV18 with TRBJ1-5; TRBD1 might be the D (5 bases). With 5 bases removed from V and 1 base from J, the gap between germline ends came to 12 bases. The germline gives CDR1 KGHSH, CDR2 LQKENI. The CDR3 extends over 15 amino acids.

V is TRBV2 and J is TRBJ1-5, with D tentatively TRBD1 (6 bases). V shed 8 bases and J shed 0 bases, with 11 bases lying between them. The CDR3 totals 14 residues. Germline values: CDR1 SNHLY, CDR2 FYNNEI. The CDR3 reads CASLAGDSNQPQHF. CDR3 DNA sequence: TGTGCCAGCCTGGCAGGGGATAGCAATCAGCCCCAGCATTTT. The complete variable domain, with remaining parts taken from reference TRBV2 and TRBJ1-5, reads EPEVTQTPSHQVTQMGQEVILRCVPISNHLYFYWYRQILGQKVEFLVSFYNNEISEKSEIFDDQFSVERPDGSNFTLKIRSTKLEDSAMYFCASLAGDSNQPQHFGDGTRLSIL.

The chain links TRBV28 to TRBJ1-6, with 9 bases matching TRBD1. Trimming at V came to 4 bases and at J to 4 bases, leaving 2 bases not matched to a gene. CDR1 is MDHEN and CDR2 is SYDVKM in the germline V gene. This CDR3 is 15 amino acids long. CDR3 residues: CASSSGQGYNSPLHF. Here the CDR3 DNA reads TGTGCCAGCAGTTCTGGACAGGGGTATAATTCACCCCTCCACTTT.

This rearrangement joins TRBV27 to TRBJ2-7; unclear D gene. V lost 5 bases, J lost 5 bases, and 16 bases lay in between. The CDR3 sequence is 14 residues long. Germline V gene sequence: CDR1 MNHEY, CDR2 SMNVEV (reference sequence). The CDR3 nucleotides read TGTGCCAGCAGTCCTAAGGGCTTCTCGCACGAGCAGTACTTC. Its protein product is CASSPKGFSHEQYF.

V usage is TRBV5-1 and J usage is TRBJ1-1, with 12 positions matching TRBD1. The CDR3 spans 16 residues. The germline gives CDR1 SGHRS, CDR2 YFSETQ. The trim removed 4 bases at V and 10 bases at J, leaving 14 bases unmatched. The CDR3 sequence is CASSPGTGTGGGGAFF. DNA for the CDR3: TGCGCCAGCAGCCCCGGGACCGGGACAGGGGGCGGGGGAGCTTTCTTT.

The chain employs TRBV7-3 and TRBJ2-1; D remains unclear. The CDR3 sequence is 13 residues long. With 4 bases removed from V and 7 bases from J, the gap between germline ends came to 11 bases. Germline V lookup: CDR1 SGHTA, CDR2 FQGTGA. The CDR3 loop is CASSSLNGNEQFF. The CDR3 bases are TGTGCCAGCAGCTCCCTAAACGGTAATGAGCAGTTCTTC.

This clone was observed a single time. J is TRBJ2-1 and V is TRBV5-1, with 7 bases fitting TRBD2. CDR3 size: 14 residues. Germline values: CDR1 SGHRS, CDR2 YFSETQ. Trimming removed 5 bases from V and 4 bases from J; junction bases left unmatched: 6. The chain's CDR3 is CASSGGEGYNEQFF. CDR3 nucleotides: TGCGCCAGCAGTGGAGGGGAGGGGTACAATGAGCAGTTCTTC.

This CDR3 reads CASSFGTSGGGTDTQYF. The CDR3 nucleotides are TGTGCCAGCAGCTTTGGGACTAGCGGGGGGGGCACAGATACGCAGTATTTT. The chain carries TRBV11-3 and TRBJ2-3, with 16 bases identical to TRBD2. This CDR3 contains 17 residues. Germline V gives CDR1 SGHNT, CDR2 YENEEA. The junction had 1 base not matched to a gene; V was cut back by 3 bases and J by 1 base.

This clone was counted once. The chain employs TRBV10-3 and TRBJ2-6; D may be TRBD1 (7 bases). The CDR3 contains 16 residues. Deletions cut 7 bases from V and 0 bases from J, with 13 bases between. Per the germline V gene, CDR1 is ENHRY and CDR2 is SYGVKD. The CDR3 nucleotides read TGTGCCATCACGGGGGACAGAAGCTCTGGGGCCAACGTCCTGACTTTC. It codes for CAITGDRSSGANVLTF.

V gene TRBV6-1 combines with J gene TRBJ2-5, with TRBD2 matching over 8 bases. The germline V gene has CDR1 MNHNS and CDR2 SASEGT. Trimming removed 5 bases from V and 5 bases from J; junction bases left unmatched: 7. CDR3 length equals 14 residues. The DNA for the CDR3 is TGTGCCAGCAGTTCCAGACTAGCGAGGGAGACCCAGTACTTC. This translates into CASSSRLARETQYF.

This sequence joins TRBV12-3 or TRBV12-4 and TRBJ1-1; 7 bases align to TRBD1. Trimming took 6 bases from V and 7 from J; bases not matched to a gene: 8. The CDR3 is 13 residues long. The CDR3 DNA follows: TGTGCCAGCAGCCCGCGGGCAGGGGGTGAAGCTTTCTTT. It is translated as CASSPRAGGEAFF.

The chain uses TRBV7-9 and TRBJ1-2; no definite D call. The germline V and J ends were trimmed by 1 base and 3 bases, with 0 bases remaining between them. Germline V gene sequence: CDR1 SEHNR, CDR2 FQNEAQ (reference sequence). This CDR3 is built from 11 residues. This chain's CDR3 is CASSLDYGYTF. The CDR3 DNA reads as TGTGCCAGCAGCTTAGACTATGGCTACACCTTC.

In its sample, this clone was seen once. The chain is built from TRBV6-1 and TRBJ1-4; D might be TRBD1 (5 bases). This CDR3 region has 16 residues. V lost 3 bases to trimming and J lost 6 bases, with 17 bases between them. Germline-derived CDR1 and CDR2 are MNHNS and SASEGT. The DNA of the CDR3 is TGTGCCAGCAGTGATACCGGGGGAAGGAATGATGAAAAACTGTTTTTT. It translates to CASSDTGGRNDEKLFF.

The chain has TRBV4-3 and TRBJ1-1; TRBD1 is a possible D gene (5 bases). The CDR3 runs 16 residues. Trimming shortened V by 4 bases and J by 0 bases, and 15 bases separated the two germline ends. Germline V CDR1 and CDR2: LGHNA, YSLEER. CDR3 DNA sequence: TGCGCCAGCAGCCTTAACAACCGGGACCTGAACACTGAAGCTTTCTTT. Residues: CASSLNNRDLNTEAFF.

The chain links TRBV18 to TRBJ1-2; 12 bases line up with TRBD1. CDR1 KGHSH and CDR2 LQKENI come from the germline V gene. CDR3 length: 15 amino acids. Losses at the gene ends were 3 bases for V and 4 bases for J; bases not matched to a gene: 3. CDR3 sequence reads: CASSPGTGGAYGYTF. In nucleotides, the CDR3 is TGTGCCAGCTCACCCGGGACAGGGGGCGCCTATGGCTACACCTTC. The entire variable domain, with the rest obtained from reference TRBV18 and TRBJ1-2, is as follows: NAGVMQNPRHLVRRRGQEARLRCSPMKGHSHVYWYRQLPEEGLKFMVYLQKENIIDESGMPKERFSAEFPKEGPSILRIQQVVRGDSAAYFCASSPGTGGAYGYTFGSGTRLTVV.

The CDR3, as DNA: TGTGCCATCAGTGAGTCAGAGGGGGCAGGGGAGGACTACAATGAGCAGTTCTTC. Protein product: CAISESEGAGEDYNEQFF. The rearrangement links TRBV10-3 to TRBJ2-1; maybe TRBD1 (7 bases). Trimming removed 0 bases from V and 3 bases from J, with 18 bases in between. The length of the CDR3 is 18 residues. Germline CDR1 is ENHRY and CDR2 is SYGVKD.